The present entry profiles one T cell receptor beta chain with its context. V was cut by 0 bases and J by 1 base, with 11 bases left in between. The CDR3 consists of 15 residues. The V gene's germline CDR1 is SGHRS and CDR2 YFSETQ. This entry comes from a study of blood T cell repertoires in COVID-19. Study overall: Italy, Spain and the United States were the sources of the convalescent and acute COVID-19 samples. Nucleic acid was either cDNA or gDNA, and it came from T cells, B-cell-depleted T cells, or PBMCs.

Original methodology: From reference gene primer amplification, estimates of nucleated cell counts were derived. The data were produced by immunoSEQ multiplex PCR, yet TCRdb's version contains in-frame clones alone and is incomplete. The V and J calls and clone size are taken from that table; D and trimming were inferred from the DNA. The table lists 75,000 to 100,000 clones, roughly 89% of them singletons. The sequencing sample was made of peripheral blood. This rearrangement joins TRBV5-1 to TRBJ2-7; maybe TRBD1 (5 bases). The sequence was collected from a human donor in a cohort sampled during active COVID-19. The CDR3 region has the DNA TGCGCCAGCAGCTTGGGGACAACCCCTTCCTACGAGCAGTACTTC. It translates to CASSLGTTPSYEQYF.